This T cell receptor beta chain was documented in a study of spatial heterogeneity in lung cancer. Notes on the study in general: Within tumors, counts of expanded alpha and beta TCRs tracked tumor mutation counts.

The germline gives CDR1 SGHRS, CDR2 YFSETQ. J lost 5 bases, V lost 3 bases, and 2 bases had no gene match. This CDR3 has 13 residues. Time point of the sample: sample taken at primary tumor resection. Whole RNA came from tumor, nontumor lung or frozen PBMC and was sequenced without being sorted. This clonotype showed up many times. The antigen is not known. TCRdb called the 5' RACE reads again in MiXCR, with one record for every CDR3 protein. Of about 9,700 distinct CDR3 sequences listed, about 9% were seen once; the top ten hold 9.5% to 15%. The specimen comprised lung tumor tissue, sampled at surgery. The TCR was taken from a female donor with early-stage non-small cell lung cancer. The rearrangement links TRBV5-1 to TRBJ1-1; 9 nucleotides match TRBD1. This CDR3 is CASSYGQGTEAFF. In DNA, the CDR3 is TGCGCCAGCAGCTACGGACAGGGGACTGAAGCTTTCTTT.